This entry lists 20 T cell receptor beta chains sequenced from one sample in a study of CD8+CD57+ T cells in acquired aplastic anemia. The sequenced patients had an expansion of CD8+CD57+ cells seen by flow cytometry. Genomic DNA constituted the template upon which TCR beta VDJ and CDR3 profiling was performed. In TCRdb, the reads were re-called with MiXCR into one record per CDR3 protein. Of roughly 280,000 distinct CDR3 sequences listed, roughly 59% are singletons. Input material: sorted CD4+, CD8+, or CD8+CD57+ T cells (not recorded which) from PBMCs. The receptors were sampled from a human donor with aplastic anemia.

This sequence joins TRBV24-1 and TRBJ2-1, with D uncertain. Germline V lookup: CDR1 KGHDR, CDR2 SFDVKD. V was cut by 3 bases and J by 0 bases, with 11 bases left in between. The CDR3 loop spans 16 amino acids. CDR3 protein: CATSDPLRSSYNEQFF. In nucleotides, the CDR3 is TGTGCCACCAGTGATCCCCTCCGAAGCTCCTACAATGAGCAGTTCTTC.

There are a few counts of this clonotype. The chain uses TRBV12-3 or TRBV12-4 and TRBJ2-4; the D gene is possibly TRBD1 (6 bases). The length of the CDR3 is 13 residues. The germline V and J ends were trimmed by 6 bases and 8 bases, with 14 bases remaining between them. As DNA, the CDR3 is TGTGCCAGCAGCCCTGAACAGGGCCACATTCAGTACTTC. Protein product: CASSPEQGHIQYF.

At least ten counts were recorded for this clonotype. In nucleotides, the CDR3 is TGCAGTGCTAGAGACCCCCGCACCGGGACTAGCGGTGTTCTCTCCTACAATGAGCAGTTCTTC. As protein: CSARDPRTGTSGVLSYNEQFF. V and J are TRBV20-1 and TRBJ2-1, with 11 bases matching TRBD2. This CDR3 has 21 amino acids. With 0 bases clipped from V and 0 bases from J, the junction kept 16 bases outside the gene matches. Germline CDR1 and CDR2: DFQATT and SNEGSKA (reference sequence).

The chain joins TRBV20-1 to TRBJ2-6; no clear D gene. The CDR3 covers 12 residues. Deletions cut 4 bases from V and 4 bases from J, with 5 bases between. CDR1 is DFQATT, CDR2 SNEGSKA, per germline (reference sequence). This CDR3 is CSAISGANVLTF. CDR3 sequence (DNA): TGCAGTGCTATTAGCGGGGCCAACGTCCTGACTTTC.

This clonotype was found a few times. The rearrangement links TRBV2 to TRBJ1-2; 8 positions match TRBD1. This CDR3 is built from 15 residues. The germline V gene encodes CDR1 SNHLY and CDR2 FYNNEI. Trimming took 6 bases from V and 2 from J; bases not matched to a gene: 8. The CDR3 here is CASRVLDRGNYGYTF. The CDR3 nucleotides read TGTGCCAGCAGGGTACTAGACAGGGGCAACTATGGCTACACCTTC.

In this sample, this clonotype turned up many times. The V and J genes are TRBV20-1 and TRBJ2-5; no reliable D call. Germline V gene lookup returns CDR1 DFQATT and CDR2 SNEGSKA (reference sequence). Trimming took off 3 bases at V and 2 bases at J, with 10 bases between the two ends. This CDR3 is built from 13 residues. As DNA, the CDR3 is TGCAGTGCTAGTGGGTCAGCACAAGAGACCCAGTACTTC. The encoded protein is CSASGSAQETQYF.

The gene calls are TRBV5-4 and TRBJ1-2; TRBD1 matches 7 bases. Trimming at V came to 2 bases and at J to 7 bases, leaving 11 bases not matched to a gene. CDR1 SGHNT and CDR2 YYREEE come from the germline V gene (reference sequence). CDR3 length: 15 amino acids. CDR3 residues: CASSLPQGFKGGYTF. The CDR3 DNA sequence: TGTGCCAGCAGCTTACCACAGGGGTTTAAGGGTGGCTACACCTTC. Looking up the rest from reference TRBV5-4 and TRBJ1-2 gives the full variable domain: ETGVTQSPTHLIKTRGQQVTLRCSSQSGHNTVSWYQQALGQGPQFIFQYYREEENGRGNFPPRFSGLQFPNYSSELNVNALELDDSALYLCASSLPQGFKGGYTFGSGTRLTVV.

This chain joins TRBV7-8 and TRBJ2-7; 13 bases align to TRBD2. Germline V lookup: CDR1 SGHVS, CDR2 FQNEAQ. After removal of 6 bases from V and 12 bases from J, the junction contained 11 bases not matched to a gene. The length of the CDR3 is 14 residues. The CDR3 DNA reads TGTGCCAGCAGAGACACTAGCGGGAGGGCTCAGTTGTACTTC. It codes for CASRDTSGRAQLYF.

This clonotype was picked up many times. This chain connects TRBV7-9 to TRBJ1-2; D is possibly TRBD1 (6 bases). Germline V gene lookup returns CDR1 SEHNR and CDR2 FQNEAQ (reference sequence). CDR3 size: 14 residues. Trimming removed 1 base from V and 2 bases from J, with 8 bases in between. The CDR3 DNA is TGTGCCAGCAGCTTAGGGGGGACAAACTATGGCTACACCTTC. This gives the protein CASSLGGTNYGYTF.

The chain recombines TRBV9 with TRBJ2-5, with a weak D call TRBD1 (6 bases). The CDR3 is 18 amino acids. The ends were cut back, 3 bases at V and 5 bases at J, with 26 bases in the middle. Germline V lookup: CDR1 SGDLS, CDR2 YYNGEE. CDR3 protein: CASSADGALGQGRETQYF. The DNA of the CDR3 is TGTGCCAGCAGCGCAGACGGGGCTTTAGGGCAGGGGCGGGAGACCCAGTACTTC.

This clonotype was seen a single time. The J gene is TRBJ2-3, the V gene TRBV20-1; 12 bases align to TRBD2. This CDR3 is built from 14 residues. Germline-derived CDR1 and CDR2 are DFQATT and SNEGSKA (reference sequence). J gave up 3 bases and V 5 bases, and 3 bases lay outside the gene matches. CDR3 loop: CSAQTSGGTDTQYF. The CDR3 coding sequence is TGCAGTGCTCAGACTAGCGGGGGAACAGATACGCAGTATTTT.

This clonotype was observed many times. V usage is TRBV3-1 and J usage is TRBJ2-3, with 8 bases that match TRBD1. The V gene end was trimmed by 1 base and the J gene end by 7 bases; junction bases not matched to a gene: 10. Germline V gives CDR1 LGHDT, CDR2 YNNKEL (reference sequence). The CDR3 extends over 16 amino acids. CDR3 in DNA: TGTGCCAGCAGCCAAGCATTAGGCAGGGGGCTGAATACGCAGTATTTT. This encodes CASSQALGRGLNTQYF.

The chain recombines TRBV20-1 with TRBJ1-1; 9 bases fit TRBD1. Germline V gene lookup returns CDR1 DFQATT and CDR2 SNEGSKA (reference sequence). V lost 5 bases and J lost 4; bases outside the gene matches: 2. This CDR3 spans 12 amino acids. CDR3: CSAVDRGTEAFF. The DNA for the CDR3 is TGCAGTGCTGTGGACAGGGGCACTGAAGCTTTCTTT.

V and J are TRBV7-9 and TRBJ2-7, with D possibly TRBD1 on 6 matching bases. Trimming shortened V by 5 bases and J by 5 bases, and 16 bases separated the two germline ends. Germline loops: CDR1 SEHNR, CDR2 FQNEAQ (reference sequence). This CDR3 spans 14 amino acids. The CDR3 loop reads CASSATGLPDEQYF. The CDR3 bases are TGTGCCAGCAGCGCAACAGGGCTGCCGGACGAGCAGTACTTC. Drawing the rest from reference TRBV7-9 and TRBJ2-7, the complete variable domain is DTGVSQNPRHKITKRGQNVTFRCDPISEHNRLYWYRQTLGQGPEFLTYFQNEAQLEKSRLLSDRFSAERPKGSFSTLEIQRTEQGDSAMYLCASSATGLPDEQYFGPGTRLTVT.

This clonotype was recorded a few times. At one end, the junction sequence differs from germline, possibly due to a read error. The V and J genes are TRBV2 and TRBJ1-5; no clear D gene. CDR1 is SNHLY and CDR2 is FYNNEI in the germline V gene. The CDR3 loop spans 12 amino acids. CDR3 protein: CASRDADRPQHF. Here the CDR3 DNA reads TGTGCCAGCCGTGACGCGGATCGGCCCCAGCATTTT.

This clonotype was detected many times. This sequence joins TRBV3-1 and TRBJ1-6, with a weak D call TRBD1 (6 bases). The CDR3 contains 13 residues. In germline, CDR1 is LGHDT, CDR2 YNNKEL (reference sequence). V lost 4 bases and J 11 bases, leaving 12 bases between the germline ends. The CDR3 nucleotides read TGTGCCAGCAGCCCCAGGGGAGGTACACCCCTCCACTTT. Amino acid sequence: CASSPRGGTPLHF.

This chain links TRBV5-1 with TRBJ2-7; 11 bases fit TRBD2. With 2 bases clipped from V and 6 bases from J, the junction kept 7 bases outside the gene matches. CDR1 and CDR2 from the germline V gene are SGHRS and YFSETQ. The CDR3 extends over 15 amino acids. CDR3 residues: CASSFTSGSGGEQYF. For the CDR3, the DNA is TGCGCCAGCAGCTTCACTAGCGGGAGCGGGGGCGAGCAGTACTTC.

A few counts support this clonotype. J is TRBJ2-7 and V is TRBV5-1; TRBD1 matches at 7 bases. Germline CDR1 and CDR2: SGHRS and YFSETQ. The J segment lost 6 bases and the V segment lost 3 bases, leaving 6 bases of the junction unmatched. CDR3 length: 13 residues. Here the CDR3 reads CASSYWTGLEQYF. CDR3 sequence (DNA): TGCGCCAGCAGCTACTGGACAGGTCTCGAGCAGTACTTC.

CDR3 nucleotides: TGTGCCATCAGTGTTCAGGGCTACGAGCAGTACTTC. It codes for CAISVQGYEQYF. The rearrangement links TRBV10-3 to TRBJ2-7; tentative D call: TRBD1 (5 bases). The V and J ends lost 4 bases and 3 bases respectively, with 7 bases between them. There are 12 residues in the CDR3. Per the germline V gene, CDR1 is ENHRY and CDR2 is SYGVKD.

This clonotype showed up many times. The chain links TRBV3-1 to TRBJ2-5; TRBD2 aligns across 13 bases. Trimming at V came to 4 bases and at J to 5 bases, leaving 4 bases not matched to a gene. CDR1 is LGHDT, CDR2 YNNKEL, per germline (reference sequence). The CDR3 is 15 residues long. CDR3 nucleotide sequence: TGTGCCAGCAGCCCGGGGACTAGCGGGATTGAGACCCAGTACTTC. Translated: CASSPGTSGIETQYF.